What follows are 23 T cell receptor beta chains derived from one specimen sequenced in a study of shared clonotypes between healthy human individuals. CD8 cells regarded as naive lacked CD45RO, were positively chosen for CCR7, and omitted terminally differentiated effector memory CD45RA+ cells. Data came from immunoSEQ multiplex PCR; TCRdb stores just in-frame clones and leaves some out. The profile shows around 2,000,000 clones, around 96% of them singletons. Sequences were obtained from naive CD8+ T cells sorted from blood. These receptors were obtained from a man younger than 30 in good health.

A single count supports this clone. The identical CDR3 is also encoded by other nucleotide sequences in the sample. The rearrangement joins TRBV9 to TRBJ2-7; D may be TRBD1 or TRBD2 (5 bases each). CDR1 and CDR2 (germline): SGDLS, YYNGEE. The length of the CDR3 is 12 residues. V dropped 4 bases and J dropped 4 bases, with 9 bases sitting between them. The CDR3 here is CASSPEGYEQYF. CDR3 nucleotides: TGTGCCAGCAGCCCTGAGGGGTACGAGCAGTACTTC. Supplemented by reference TRBV9 and TRBJ2-7, the full variable domain reads DSGVTQTPKHLITATGQRVTLRCSPRSGDLSVYWYQQSLDQGLQFLIQYYNGEERAKGNILERFSAQQFPDLHSELNLSSLELGDSALYFCASSPEGYEQYFGPGTRLTVT.

Regarding this clone: This sample also contains other DNA sequences that code for the same CDR3. The V gene is TRBV27, the J gene TRBJ2-5, with D maybe TRBD2 (6 bases). Trimming cost V 1 base and J 4 bases, with 10 bases left between them. The germline CDR1 and CDR2 sequences are MNHEY and SMNVEV (reference sequence). The CDR3 covers 14 residues. The CDR3 loop reads CASSLFGGLETQYF. CDR3 nucleotide sequence: TGTGCCAGCAGTTTATTCGGGGGATTAGAGACCCAGTACTTC.

The chain uses TRBV7-9 and TRBJ2-7; 7 bases map to TRBD2. Germline values: CDR1 SEHNR, CDR2 FQNEAQ (reference sequence). There are 15 residues in the CDR3. After removal of 4 bases from V and 3 bases from J, the junction contained 9 bases not matched to a gene. The CDR3 DNA is TGTGCCAGCAGCTCGGGACTATGGGGGAACTACGAGCAGTACTTC. Its protein is CASSSGLWGNYEQYF.

The chain has TRBV18 and TRBJ1-2; D gene unclear. CDR1 is KGHSH and CDR2 is LQKENI in the germline V gene. The CDR3 is 14 amino acids. V was trimmed by 0 bases and J by 4 bases, leaving 9 bases between them. This chain's CDR3 is CASSPPMDGYGYTF. CDR3 coding DNA: TGTGCCAGCTCACCACCAATGGATGGCTATGGCTACACCTTC. Variable domain in full (rest from reference TRBV18 and TRBJ1-2): NAGVMQNPRHLVRRRGQEARLRCSPMKGHSHVYWYRQLPEEGLKFMVYLQKENIIDESGMPKERFSAEFPKEGPSILRIQQVVRGDSAAYFCASSPPMDGYGYTFGSGTRLTVV.

This chain joins TRBV11-3 and TRBJ2-5, with 8 positions matching TRBD1. Germline trimming cut 5 bases from V and 1 base from J; bases unmatched to any gene: 3. This CDR3 comprises 14 residues. The germline V gene has CDR1 SGHNT and CDR2 YENEEA. The CDR3 nucleotides read TGTGCCAGCAGCCAAGGGACAGGCCAAGAGACCCAGTACTTC. This sequence encodes CASSQGTGQETQYF.

The V call is TRBV4-1, the J call TRBJ1-5; TRBD1 might be the D (6 bases). Trimming cost V 5 bases and J 6 bases, with 20 bases left between them. Germline CDR1 is MGHRA and CDR2 is YSYEKL. This CDR3 has 16 amino acids. This CDR3 reads CASSLRAGDSFQPQHF. In nucleotides, the CDR3 is TGCGCCAGCAGCTTAAGGGCAGGGGATTCGTTTCAGCCCCAGCATTTT.

J is TRBJ2-1 and V is TRBV27, with TRBD1 identical over 7 bases. With V trimmed by 8 bases and J by 1 base, 20 bases remained unmatched. The V gene's germline CDR1 is MNHEY and CDR2 SMNVEV (reference sequence). This CDR3 is 19 amino acids long. The CDR3 is CASGADRPSYEFSYNEQFF. CDR3 nucleotides: TGTGCCAGCGGGGCGGACAGGCCGAGTTACGAATTTTCCTACAATGAGCAGTTCTTC.

This chain uses TRBV27 with TRBJ2-7; no firm D call. The CDR3 length is 11 residues. The V end lost 7 bases, the J end lost 3 bases, and 7 bases lay between the germline ends. Germline CDR1 is MNHEY and CDR2 is SMNVEV (reference sequence). CDR3 DNA sequence: TGTGCCAGCACGTGGGGCTACGAGCAGTACTTC. It is translated as CASTWGYEQYF.

Comments on this clone: The sample holds other DNA sequences that translate to the same CDR3. The chain has TRBV2 and TRBJ1-1, with D perhaps matching TRBD1 (5 bases). Germline V gives CDR1 SNHLY, CDR2 FYNNEI. The length of the CDR3 is 13 residues. Trimming removed 7 bases from V and 1 base from J, with 10 bases in between. CDR3 in amino acids: CASKDTGNTEAFF. CDR3 nucleotide sequence: TGTGCCAGCAAAGACACAGGGAACACTGAAGCTTTCTTT.

This chain connects TRBV19 to TRBJ2-7, with D tentatively TRBD1 or TRBD2 (5 bases each). CDR1 and CDR2 from the germline V gene are LNHDA and SQIVND (reference sequence). Trimming shortened V by 6 bases and J by 1 base, and 16 bases separated the two germline ends. The CDR3 covers 15 residues. CDR3 sequence: CASSSRDRSSYEQYF. CDR3 DNA: TGTGCCAGTAGCTCTCGGGACCGATCTTCCTACGAGCAGTACTTC.

This clone was counted a single time. This chain uses TRBV19 with TRBJ2-3; 13 positions match TRBD2. With 6 bases clipped from V and 6 bases from J, the junction kept 3 bases outside the gene matches. CDR1 LNHDA and CDR2 SQIVND come from the germline V gene (reference sequence). The CDR3 is 14 residues long. The CDR3 DNA reads TGTGCCAGTAGCGGACTAGCGGGAGCGGATACGCAGTATTTT. This translates into CASSGLAGADTQYF.

The J gene is TRBJ2-2, the V gene TRBV6-5; TRBD2 might be the D (6 bases). Germline CDR1 reads MNHEY; CDR2 reads SVGAGI. There are 13 residues in the CDR3. The V end was cut by 7 bases, the J end by 7 bases, with 13 bases between. CDR3 sequence: CASTLAFGGELFF. For the CDR3, the DNA is TGTGCCAGCACCCTAGCGTTCGGCGGGGAGCTGTTTTTT.

V usage is TRBV5-4 and J usage is TRBJ2-7, with D possibly being TRBD2 (6 bases). The germline V gene encodes CDR1 SGHNT and CDR2 YYREEE (reference sequence). This CDR3 spans 13 amino acids. Trimming pared 5 bases from V and 2 bases from J, leaving 11 bases between. The CDR3 protein is CASRAGLTYEQYF. CDR3 DNA sequence: TGTGCCAGCAGGGCGGGACTTACCTACGAGCAGTACTTC.

The chain recombines TRBV6-5 with TRBJ1-1, with unresolved D. The CDR3 consists of 14 residues. Germline CDR1 and CDR2: MNHEY and SVGAGI. Trimming removed 4 bases from V and 0 bases from J, with 9 bases in between. CDR3 bases: TGTGCCAGCAGTTCCCAAGCCCTGAACACTGAAGCTTTCTTT. Protein sequence: CASSSQALNTEAFF.

The chain recombines TRBV19 with TRBJ2-1, with D uncertain. CDR3 length: 14 amino acids. Trimming took 3 bases from V and 6 from J, leaving 12 bases between them. Germline V lookup: CDR1 LNHDA, CDR2 SQIVND (reference sequence). CDR3 nucleotides: TGTGCCAGTAGTATTTCCTCTGTGCGCAATGAGCAGTTCTTC. Protein: CASSISSVRNEQFF.

About this clone: Other DNA sequences in the same sample also yield this CDR3. The chain joins TRBV5-4 to TRBJ2-7, with 10 bases identical to TRBD1. The V and J ends lost 4 bases and 1 base, in that order; junction bases with no gene match: 5. CDR1 and CDR2 from the germline V gene are SGHNT and YYREEE (reference sequence). CDR3 length: 15 residues. The CDR3 loop is CASSLGQGGSYEQYF. The CDR3 bases are TGTGCCAGCAGCCTCGGACAGGGGGGGTCCTACGAGCAGTACTTC.

V and J are TRBV29-1 and TRBJ2-1, with TRBD2 matching 8 bases. From germline, CDR1 is SQVTM and CDR2 ANQGSEA. Trimming cost V 6 bases and J 2 bases; bases outside gene matches: 12. The CDR3 consists of 16 residues. CDR3 residues: CSVAGHGTSTYNEQFF. The CDR3 bases are TGCAGCGTGGCCGGACACGGGACTAGTACCTACAATGAGCAGTTCTTC.

This clone was counted a single time. The chain combines TRBV9 with TRBJ2-3; possible D gene TRBD1, 6 bases. The V end was cut by 3 bases, the J end by 2 bases, with 13 bases between. CDR1 and CDR2 (germline): SGDLS, YYNGEE. This CDR3 spans 15 amino acids. The CDR3 protein is CASSAVQGPTDTQYF. As DNA, the CDR3 is TGTGCCAGCAGCGCGGTACAGGGACCCACAGATACGCAGTATTTT.

This chain connects TRBV11-2 to TRBJ2-3; 9 nucleotides line up with TRBD2. CDR3 length equals 16 residues. CDR1 is SGHAT, CDR2 FQNNGV, per germline. The junction had 3 bases not matched to a gene; V was cut back by 1 base and J by 1 base. CDR3 nucleotide sequence: TGTGCCAGCAGCTTAGCCGCGGGAGGGGGCACAGATACGCAGTATTTT. Amino acid sequence: CASSLAAGGGTDTQYF.

Comment on this clone: This specimen includes other DNA sequences encoding the same CDR3. The CDR3 DNA is TGTGCCAGCAGTTTATCTGAGGAAACTGAAGCTTTCTTT. Translating it yields CASSLSEETEAFF. The rearrangement joins TRBV27 to TRBJ1-1; D not resolved. This CDR3 is 13 amino acids long. Germline assignment: CDR1 MNHEY and CDR2 SMNVEV (reference sequence). Trimming removed 0 bases from V and 5 bases from J, with 7 bases in between.

This sequence joins TRBV10-2 and TRBJ2-7; 11 nucleotides agree with TRBD1. Trimming at V came to 4 bases and at J to 2 bases, leaving 7 bases not matched to a gene. Germline CDR1 is WSHSY and CDR2 is SAAADI. The CDR3 extends over 16 amino acids. This CDR3 is CASSGAWDRGTYEQYF. In DNA, the CDR3 is TGCGCCAGCAGTGGGGCTTGGGACAGGGGGACCTACGAGCAGTACTTC.

In regard to this clone: At one of its ends the junction is not consistent with the germline gene, which may arise from a read error. The chain links TRBV7-7 to TRBJ1-5; tentative D call: TRBD1 (6 bases). Germline-derived CDR1 and CDR2 are SSHAT and FNYEAQ (reference sequence). CDR3 length: 13 residues. The CDR3 coding sequence is TGTGCTAGCAGCCCCGACAGGAATCAGCCCCAGCATTTT. Translated: CASSPDRNQPQHF.

The V call is TRBV18, the J call TRBJ2-2; 9 bases map to TRBD1. Germline V gene lookup returns CDR1 KGHSH and CDR2 LQKENI. J gave up 1 base and V 3 bases, and 6 bases lay outside the gene matches. The CDR3 runs to 17 residues. CDR3 coding DNA: TGTGCCAGCTCACCCATGGACAGGGGCATGAACACCGGGGAGCTGTTTTTT. Residues: CASSPMDRGMNTGELFF. The full variable domain, rest sourced from reference TRBV18 and TRBJ2-2, is NAGVMQNPRHLVRRRGQEARLRCSPMKGHSHVYWYRQLPEEGLKFMVYLQKENIIDESGMPKERFSAEFPKEGPSILRIQQVVRGDSAAYFCASSPMDRGMNTGELFFGEGSRLTVL.